Detailed here is one TCR beta chain. There is no known antigen for this receptor. Base qualities were left out, and no much larger clone turns up one base away. TCRbeta CDR3 regions were amplified from genomic DNA using the immunoSEQ Assay, a bias-controlled multiplex PCR. The published analysis was carried out like this. Nucleated cell counts per sample were estimated from amplification of reference gene primers within the assay. To quantify the absolute abundance of each unique TCRbeta CDR3 rearrangement, sequence reads were collapsed and filtered. For each sample, productive Simpson clonality was calculated as the square root of Simpson's diversity index across productive rearrangements. TCRdb took this table from immuneACCESS and kept in-frame rearrangements with V and J called. Such tables lack part of the clones; where checked against another copy, unresolved V genes explain under half of the gap, and the rest is unexplained. For V, J and clone size, that table is used; D and trimming come from the DNA. The sample table shows some 240,000 clones, and 75% to 90% are seen once. Approximately 4.6% of the sample comes from the top ten.

Counted from cysteine to phenylalanine, this CDR3 has 14 amino acids. Just CDR3 DNA is preserved here, 42 bases in frame from base 1. The germline V gene encodes CDR1 SNHLY and CDR2 FYNNEI. Compared with germline, V lacks 3 bases and J lacks 4 bases; bases without a gene match: 1. The entry originates in a study of blood T cell repertoires in COVID-19 (dated by TCRdb to 2019 to 2021). Regarding the complete study: Samples from collaborators originated in the United States, Italy and Spain and spanned both the acute and convalescent phases of COVID-19. The prospective study material was composed of cDNA or gDNA derived from T cells, B-cell-depleted T cells, or PBMCs. Deeply sampled blood TCRbeta repertoires from subjects exposed to, actively infected with, or recovered from COVID-19 were included in the dataset. The repertoires were released in a freely available public database meant as a resource for research on the immune response to SARS-CoV-2. Samples came from the ongoing ImmuneRACE study (first 160 participants) plus 1,254 subjects from 6 global collaborators. Nearly every sample came with metadata listing a de-identified subject ID, COVID-19 status, age in years and sex. Where available, HLA class I and class II types were taken from metadata supplied by the sample provider and were not determined by assay-based typing.

A second Seattle source provided samples from volunteer blood donors who had recovered from COVID-19. Whole blood was collected in K2EDTA tubes by collaborating institutions according to the institutions' own protocols. For TCRbeta analysis, collaborator samples were shipped as frozen whole blood, as isolated PBMCs, or as DNA extracted from either sample type. What the work shows at the level of the full study, not this receptor alone: The quantity of clinical and demographic metadata differed by source and by participant and was supplied without curation.

Specimen: peripheral blood. The clonotype originates from a woman between 40 and 50 years old who had recovered from COVID-19. The chain is made from TRBV2 and TRBJ2-2, with 8 bases in between that match TRBD2. The CDR3 has the sequence CASSEREATGELFF. In nucleotides, the sequence is TGTGCCAGCAGTGAGCGGGAGGCCACCGGGGAGCTGTTTTTT.